The sample holds a few counts of the clone carrying this T cell receptor beta chain. The sorted Tregs were CD4+CD25+CD127-/low cells. TCRdb re-analysed the 5' RACE reads in MiXCR, keeping a single row per CDR3 protein. The data show around 44,000 distinct CDR3 sequences, 22% seen once. Looked up from germline, CDR1 is LGHNA and CDR2 is YNFKEQ. The J segment lost 1 base and the V segment lost 1 base, leaving 4 bases of the junction unmatched. This CDR3 has 15 amino acids. Sequencing input: Tregs sorted from blood. V and J are TRBV4-2 and TRBJ2-7; TRBD1 matches 7 bases. This receptor was taken from a female donor with breast cancer. CDR3 sequence reads: CASSQVGTASYEQYF. In DNA, the CDR3 is TGTGCCAGCAGCCAAGTAGGGACAGCTTCCTACGAGCAGTACTTC.